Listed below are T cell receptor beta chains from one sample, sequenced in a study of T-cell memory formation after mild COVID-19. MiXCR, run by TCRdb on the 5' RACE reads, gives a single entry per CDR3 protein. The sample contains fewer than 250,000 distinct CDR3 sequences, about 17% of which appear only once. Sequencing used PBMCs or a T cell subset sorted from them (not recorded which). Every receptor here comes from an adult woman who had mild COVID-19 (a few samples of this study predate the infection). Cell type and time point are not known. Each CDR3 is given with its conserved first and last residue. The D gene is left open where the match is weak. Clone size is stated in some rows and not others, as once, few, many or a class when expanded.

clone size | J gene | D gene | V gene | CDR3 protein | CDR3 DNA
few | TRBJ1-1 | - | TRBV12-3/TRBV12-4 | CASSSQAMNTEAFF | TGTGCCAGCAGTTCACAGGCAATGAACACTGAAGCTTTCTTT
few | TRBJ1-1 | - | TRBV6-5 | CASSPTRAGTEAFF | TGTGCCAGCAGCCCCACCAGGGCTGGCACTGAAGCTTTCTTT
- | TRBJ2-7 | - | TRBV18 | CASSFGGQSSYEQYF | TGTGCCAGCTCCTTCGGGGGACAGAGCTCCTACGAGCAGTACTTC
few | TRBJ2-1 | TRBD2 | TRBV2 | CASSEGRGAYNEQFF | TGTGCCAGCAGTGAGGGGCGGGGGGCCTACAATGAGCAGTTCTTC
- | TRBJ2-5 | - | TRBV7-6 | CASSLARGGAHKETQYF | TGTGCCAGCAGCTTAGCGAGAGGGGGAGCACATAAAGAGACCCAGTACTTC
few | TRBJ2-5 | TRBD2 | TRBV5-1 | CASSFRGLAGAQETQYF | TGCGCCAGCAGCTTCAGAGGACTAGCGGGGGCCCAAGAGACCCAGTACTTC
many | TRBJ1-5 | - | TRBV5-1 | CASSLGRGSNQPQHF | TGCGCCAGCAGCTTGGGTCGGGGGAGCAATCAGCCCCAGCATTTT
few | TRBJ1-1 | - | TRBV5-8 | CASSLWQGQAFF | TGTGCCAGCAGCTTGTGGCAGGGTCAAGCTTTCTTT
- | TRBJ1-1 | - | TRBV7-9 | CASSLESGNTEAFF | TGTGCCAGCAGCTTAGAGTCGGGGAACACTGAAGCTTTCTTT
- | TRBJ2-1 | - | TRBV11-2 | CASSTGFGETYYNEQFF | TGTGCCAGCAGTACAGGGTTTGGGGAAACCTACTACAATGAGCAGTTCTTC
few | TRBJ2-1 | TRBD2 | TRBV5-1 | CASSPKKLAGGSYTYNEQFF | TGCGCCAGCAGCCCTAAGAAACTAGCGGGGGGGAGTTACACCTACAATGAGCAGTTCTTC
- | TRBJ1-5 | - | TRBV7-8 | CASSRTDNQPQHF | TGTGCCAGCAGCCGGACCGACAATCAGCCCCAGCATTTT
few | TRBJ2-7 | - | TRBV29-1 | CSFLRDSYEQYF | TGCAGCTTCCTCCGGGATTCCTACGAGCAGTACTTC
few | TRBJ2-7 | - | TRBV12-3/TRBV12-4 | CASSFRDGYEQYF | TGTGCCAGCAGTTTCCGGGACGGCTACGAGCAGTACTTC
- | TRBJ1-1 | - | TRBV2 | CASERDRNTEAFF | TGTGCCAGTGAGAGGGACCGAAACACTGAAGCTTTCTTT
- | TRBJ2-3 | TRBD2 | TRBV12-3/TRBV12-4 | CASSFGGDSTDTQYF | TGTGCCAGCAGTTTTGGGGGGGACTCCACAGATACGCAGTATTTT
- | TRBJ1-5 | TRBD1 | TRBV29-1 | CSVRTGGDTQPQHF | TGCAGCGTCCGGACAGGGGGTGATACCCAGCCCCAGCATTTT
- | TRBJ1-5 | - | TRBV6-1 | CASSERNQPQHF | TGTGCCAGCAGTGAACGCAATCAGCCCCAGCATTTT
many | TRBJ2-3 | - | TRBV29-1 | CSVGYGGSTDTQYF | TGCAGCGTTGGGTATGGGGGGAGTACAGATACGCAGTATTTT
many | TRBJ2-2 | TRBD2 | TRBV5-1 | CASTSPERGGRYTGELFF | TGCGCCAGCACCTCCCCGGAGCGGGGGGGCCGATACACCGGGGAGCTGTTTTTT
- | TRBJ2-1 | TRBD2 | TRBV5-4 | CASSPPAGTSTLEQFF | TGTGCCAGCAGCCCGCCCGCGGGGACTAGCACGCTTGAGCAGTTCTTC
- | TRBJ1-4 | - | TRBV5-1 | CASSLAQTLNEKLFF | TGCGCCAGCAGCTTGGCACAGACCCTTAATGAAAAACTGTTTTTT
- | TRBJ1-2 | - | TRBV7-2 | CASSSGAGNGYGYTF | TGTGCCAGCAGCTCCGGCGCAGGGAATGGTTATGGCTACACCTTC
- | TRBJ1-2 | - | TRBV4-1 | CASSQEGVRGYGYTF | TGCGCCAGCAGCCAAGAAGGAGTTCGAGGCTATGGCTACACCTTC
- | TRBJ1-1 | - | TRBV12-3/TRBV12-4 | CASSLAPVNTEAFF | TGTGCCAGCAGTTTAGCGCCCGTGAACACTGAAGCTTTCTTT
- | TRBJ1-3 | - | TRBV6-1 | CASSEGPGSGNTIYF | TGTGCCAGCAGTGAAGGACCAGGGTCTGGAAACACCATATATTTT
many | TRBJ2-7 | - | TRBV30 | CAWNQGTVSYEQYF | TGTGCCTGGAATCAGGGGACGGTATCCTACGAGCAGTACTTC
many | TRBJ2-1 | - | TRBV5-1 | CASSLALQGRGQFF | TGCGCCAGCAGCTTGGCCCTGCAGGGGCGCGGGCAGTTCTTC
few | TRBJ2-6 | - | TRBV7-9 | CASTLGGPTSSGANVLTF | TGTGCCAGCACCTTGGGGGGGCCCACCTCCTCTGGGGCCAACGTCCTGACTTTC
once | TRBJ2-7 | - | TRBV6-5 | CASSYDTLAREQYF | TGTGCCAGCAGTTACGACACACTGGCGAGGGAGCAGTACTTC
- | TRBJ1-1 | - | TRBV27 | CASSFPGAARAFF | TGTGCCAGCAGTTTCCCCGGGGCCGCTAGAGCTTTCTTT
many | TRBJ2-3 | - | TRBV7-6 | CASSLGQGITDTQYF | TGTGCCAGCAGCTTAGGCCAGGGGATAACAGATACGCAGTATTTT
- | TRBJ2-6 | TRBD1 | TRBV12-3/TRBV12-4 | CASSSTRTGDGANVLTF | TGTGCCAGCAGTTCGACCCGGACAGGGGACGGGGCCAACGTCCTGACTTTC